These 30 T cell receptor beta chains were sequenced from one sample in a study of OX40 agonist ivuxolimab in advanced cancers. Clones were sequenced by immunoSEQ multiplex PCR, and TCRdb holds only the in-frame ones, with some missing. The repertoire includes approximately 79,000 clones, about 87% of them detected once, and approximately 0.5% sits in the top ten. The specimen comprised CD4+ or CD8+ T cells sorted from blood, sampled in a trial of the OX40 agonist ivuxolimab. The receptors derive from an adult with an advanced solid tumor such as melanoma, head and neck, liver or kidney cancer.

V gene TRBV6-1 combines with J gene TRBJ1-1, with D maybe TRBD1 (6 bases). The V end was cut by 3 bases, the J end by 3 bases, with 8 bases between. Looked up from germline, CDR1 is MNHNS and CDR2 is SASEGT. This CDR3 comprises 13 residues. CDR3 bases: TGTGCCAGCAGTGAGTACAGGGACACTGAAGCTTTCTTT. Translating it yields CASSEYRDTEAFF.

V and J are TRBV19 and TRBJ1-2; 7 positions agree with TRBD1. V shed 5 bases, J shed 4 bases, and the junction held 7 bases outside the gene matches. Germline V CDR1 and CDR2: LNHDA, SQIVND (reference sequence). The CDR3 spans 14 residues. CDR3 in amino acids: CASSAGQTLYGYTF. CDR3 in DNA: TGTGCCAGTAGTGCGGGACAGACTCTCTATGGCTACACCTTC.

The CDR3 DNA sequence: TGTGCCAGCAGCTTGGACTCCGACAGGGGGCTTTTCGCGGAAGCTTTCTTT. It translates to CASSLDSDRGLFAEAFF. The chain joins TRBV5-4 to TRBJ1-1; 10 bases fit TRBD1. Trimming cost V 0 bases and J 8 bases; bases outside gene matches: 13. This CDR3 is built from 17 residues. CDR1 and CDR2 from the germline V gene are SGHNT and YYREEE (reference sequence).

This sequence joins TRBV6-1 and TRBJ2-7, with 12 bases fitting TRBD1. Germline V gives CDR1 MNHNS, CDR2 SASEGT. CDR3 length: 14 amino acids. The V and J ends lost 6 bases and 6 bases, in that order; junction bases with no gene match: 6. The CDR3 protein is CASSLGQGASEQYF. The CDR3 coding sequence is TGTGCCAGCAGCTTGGGACAGGGGGCGTCCGAGCAGTACTTC.

The CDR3 protein is CASSERPTGLLNEQFF. CDR3 in DNA: TGTGCCAGCAGCGAGAGGCCGACAGGGCTCCTCAATGAGCAGTTCTTC. The rearrangement joins TRBV9 to TRBJ2-1; 7 positions match TRBD1. This CDR3 comprises 16 residues. Germline assignment: CDR1 SGDLS and CDR2 YYNGEE. V trimming: 3 bases; J trimming: 6 bases; junction bases outside the gene matches: 12. Together with reference TRBV9 and TRBJ2-1, the CDR3 gives the full variable domain: DSGVTQTPKHLITATGQRVTLRCSPRSGDLSVYWYQQSLDQGLQFLIQYYNGEERAKGNILERFSAQQFPDLHSELNLSSLELGDSALYFCASSERPTGLLNEQFFGPGTRLTVL.

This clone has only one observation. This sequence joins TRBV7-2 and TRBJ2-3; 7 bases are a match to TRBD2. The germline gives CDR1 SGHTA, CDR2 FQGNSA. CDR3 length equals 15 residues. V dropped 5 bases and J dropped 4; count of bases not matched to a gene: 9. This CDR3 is CASSPPVAGADTQYF. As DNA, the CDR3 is TGTGCCAGCAGCCCCCCGGTCGCGGGAGCAGATACGCAGTATTTT. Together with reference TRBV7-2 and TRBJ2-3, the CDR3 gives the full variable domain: GAGVSQSPSNKVTEKGKDVELRCDPISGHTALYWYRQSLGQGLEFLIYFQGNSAPDKSGLPSDRFSAERTGGSVSTLTIQRTQQEDSAVYLCASSPPVAGADTQYFGPGTRLTVL.

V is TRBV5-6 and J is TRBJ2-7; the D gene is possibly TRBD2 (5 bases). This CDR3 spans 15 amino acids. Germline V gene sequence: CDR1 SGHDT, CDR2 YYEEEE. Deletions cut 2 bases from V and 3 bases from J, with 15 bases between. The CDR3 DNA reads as TGTGCCAGCAGCTTTGAAGTTCGGGGAAGCTACGAGCAGTACTTC. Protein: CASSFEVRGSYEQYF.

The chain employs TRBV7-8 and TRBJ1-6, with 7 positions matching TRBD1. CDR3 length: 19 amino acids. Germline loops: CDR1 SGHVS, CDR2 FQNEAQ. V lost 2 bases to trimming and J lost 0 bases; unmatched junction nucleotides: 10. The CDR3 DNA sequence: TGTGCCAGCAGCTTATCCACAACGACAGGGAGCTCCTATAATTCACCCCTCCACTTT. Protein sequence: CASSLSTTTGSSYNSPLHF. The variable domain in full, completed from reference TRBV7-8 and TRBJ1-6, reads GAGVSQSPRYKVAKRGQDVALRCDPISGHVSLFWYQQALGQGPEFLTYFQNEAQLDKSGLPSDRFFAERPEGSVSTLKIQRTQQEDSAVYLCASSLSTTTGSSYNSPLHFGNGTRLTVT.

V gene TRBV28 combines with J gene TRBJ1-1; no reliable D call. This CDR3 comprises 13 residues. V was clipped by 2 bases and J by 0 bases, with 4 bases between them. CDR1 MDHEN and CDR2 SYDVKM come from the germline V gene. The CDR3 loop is CASSLQVNTEAFF. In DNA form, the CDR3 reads TGTGCCAGCAGTTTACAAGTGAACACTGAAGCTTTCTTT.

The chain's CDR3 is CASSLAIKNTEAFF. The CDR3 DNA sequence: TGTGCCAGCAGCTTAGCCATAAAGAACACTGAAGCTTTCTTT. The chain combines TRBV7-2 with TRBJ1-1; D call uncertain. The V end was cut by 0 bases, the J end by 1 base, with 6 bases between. Germline V gives CDR1 SGHTA, CDR2 FQGNSA. This CDR3 is built from 14 residues.

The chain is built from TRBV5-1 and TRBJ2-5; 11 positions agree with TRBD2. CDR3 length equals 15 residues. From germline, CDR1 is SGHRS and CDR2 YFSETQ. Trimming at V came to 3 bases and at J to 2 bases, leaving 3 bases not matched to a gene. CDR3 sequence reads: CASSSLAGVQETQYF. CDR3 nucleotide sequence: TGCGCCAGCAGCTCACTAGCGGGGGTTCAAGAGACCCAGTACTTC.

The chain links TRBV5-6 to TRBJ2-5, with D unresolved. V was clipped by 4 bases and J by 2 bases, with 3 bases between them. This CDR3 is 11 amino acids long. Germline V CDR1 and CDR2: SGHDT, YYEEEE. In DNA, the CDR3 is TGTGCCAGCAGCATTCAAGAGACCCAGTACTTC. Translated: CASSIQETQYF.

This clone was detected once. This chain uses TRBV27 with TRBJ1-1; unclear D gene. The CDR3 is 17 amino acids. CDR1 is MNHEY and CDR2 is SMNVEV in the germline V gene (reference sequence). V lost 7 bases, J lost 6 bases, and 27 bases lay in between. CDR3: CASTSTASLVAGSEAFF. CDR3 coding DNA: TGTGCCAGCACTTCGACTGCATCTCTCGTCGCTGGCTCTGAAGCTTTCTTT.

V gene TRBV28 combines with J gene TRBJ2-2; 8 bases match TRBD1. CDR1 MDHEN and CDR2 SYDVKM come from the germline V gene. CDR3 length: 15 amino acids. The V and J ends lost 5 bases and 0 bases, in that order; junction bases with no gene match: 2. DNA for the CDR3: TGTGCCAGCAGTCCAGGGGGCGCGAACACCGGGGAGCTGTTTTTT. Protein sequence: CASSPGGANTGELFF.

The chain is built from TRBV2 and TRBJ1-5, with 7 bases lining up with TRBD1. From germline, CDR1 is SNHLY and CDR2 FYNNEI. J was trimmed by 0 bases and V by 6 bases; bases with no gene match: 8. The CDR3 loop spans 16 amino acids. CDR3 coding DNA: TGTGCCAGCAGGCCCAGGGACAGAATTAGCAATCAGCCCCAGCATTTT. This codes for CASRPRDRISNQPQHF.

The CDR3 is CASSESTGAGVPFSRDTQYF. Written as DNA, the CDR3 is TGCGCCAGCAGTGAGTCGACTGGAGCGGGGGTACCCTTTTCTCGGGATACGCAGTATTTT. The chain recombines TRBV10-1 with TRBJ2-3; 8 bases map to TRBD2. Looked up from germline, CDR1 is WNHNN and CDR2 is SYGVQD (reference sequence). Trimming removed 0 bases from V and 6 bases from J; junction bases left unmatched: 20. This CDR3 contains 20 residues.

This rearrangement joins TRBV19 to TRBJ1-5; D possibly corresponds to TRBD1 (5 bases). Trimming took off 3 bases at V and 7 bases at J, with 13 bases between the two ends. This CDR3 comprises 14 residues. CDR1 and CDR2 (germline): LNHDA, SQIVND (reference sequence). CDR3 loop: CASSMVQGGQPQHF. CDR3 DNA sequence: TGTGCCAGTAGTATGGTGCAGGGAGGACAGCCCCAGCATTTT.

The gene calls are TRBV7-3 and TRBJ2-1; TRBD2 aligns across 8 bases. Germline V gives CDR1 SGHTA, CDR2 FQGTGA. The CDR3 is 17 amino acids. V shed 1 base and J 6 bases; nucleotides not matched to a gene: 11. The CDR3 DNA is TGTGCCAGCAGCTTAAGGCTACCGGGACTAGGTGTCAATGAGCAGTTCTTC. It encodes CASSLRLPGLGVNEQFF. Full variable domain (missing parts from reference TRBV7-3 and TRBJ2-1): GAGVSQTPSNKVTEKGKYVELRCDPISGHTALYWYRQSLGQGPEFLIYFQGTGAADDSGLPNDRFFAVRPEGSVSTLKIQRTERGDSAVYLCASSLRLPGLGVNEQFFGPGTRLTVL.

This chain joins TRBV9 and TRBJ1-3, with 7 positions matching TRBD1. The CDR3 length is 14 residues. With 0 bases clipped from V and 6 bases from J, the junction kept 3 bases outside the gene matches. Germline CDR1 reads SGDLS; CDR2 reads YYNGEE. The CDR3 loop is CASSVGTGLNTIYF. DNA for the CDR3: TGTGCCAGCAGCGTAGGGACAGGCCTAAACACCATATATTTT.

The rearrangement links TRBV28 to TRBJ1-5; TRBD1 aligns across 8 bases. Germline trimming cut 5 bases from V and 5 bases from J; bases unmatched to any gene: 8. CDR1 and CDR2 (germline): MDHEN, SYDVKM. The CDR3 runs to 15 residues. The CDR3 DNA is TGTGCCAGCAGTGATGACAGGGGAGGCCATCAGCCCCAGCATTTT. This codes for CASSDDRGGHQPQHF.

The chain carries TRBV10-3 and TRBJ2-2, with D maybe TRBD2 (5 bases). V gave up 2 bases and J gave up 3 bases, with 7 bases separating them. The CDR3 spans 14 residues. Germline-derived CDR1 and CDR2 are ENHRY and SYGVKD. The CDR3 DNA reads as TGTGCCATCAGTGAGAGCGGAGACACCGGGGAGCTGTTTTTT. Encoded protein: CAISESGDTGELFF.

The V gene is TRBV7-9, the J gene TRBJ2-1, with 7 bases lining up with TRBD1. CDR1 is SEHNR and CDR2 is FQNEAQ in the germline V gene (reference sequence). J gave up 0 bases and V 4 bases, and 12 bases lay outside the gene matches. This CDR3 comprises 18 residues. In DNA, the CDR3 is TGTGCCAGCAGCTCCTTGCTTTCGGGACAGAGCTCCTACAATGAGCAGTTCTTC. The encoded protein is CASSSLLSGQSSYNEQFF.

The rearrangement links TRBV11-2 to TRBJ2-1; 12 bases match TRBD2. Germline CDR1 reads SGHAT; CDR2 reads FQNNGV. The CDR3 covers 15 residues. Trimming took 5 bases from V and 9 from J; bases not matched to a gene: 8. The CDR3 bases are TGTGCCAGCAGCACCGGACTAGCGGGATACGGTGAGCAGTTCTTC. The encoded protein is CASSTGLAGYGEQFF. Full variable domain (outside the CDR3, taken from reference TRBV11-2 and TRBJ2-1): EAGVAQSPRYKIIEKRQSVAFWCNPISGHATLYWYQQILGQGPKLLIQFQNNGVVDDSQLPKDRFSAERLKGVDSTLKIQPAKLEDSAVYLCASSTGLAGYGEQFFGPGTRLTVL.

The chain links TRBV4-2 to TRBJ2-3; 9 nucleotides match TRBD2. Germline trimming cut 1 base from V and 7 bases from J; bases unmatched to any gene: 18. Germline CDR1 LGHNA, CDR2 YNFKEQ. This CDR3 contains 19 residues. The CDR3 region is CASSQGGGGRVYREYTQYF. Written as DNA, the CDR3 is TGTGCCAGCAGCCAAGGGGGCGGCGGGAGGGTCTATCGGGAATATACGCAGTATTTT.

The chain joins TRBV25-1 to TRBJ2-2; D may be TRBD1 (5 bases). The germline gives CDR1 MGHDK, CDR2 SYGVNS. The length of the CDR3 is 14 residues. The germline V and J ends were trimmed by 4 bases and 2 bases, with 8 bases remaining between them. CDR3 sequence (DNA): TGTGCCAGCAGTGGACAGCTAAACACCGGGGAGCTGTTTTTT. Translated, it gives CASSGQLNTGELFF.

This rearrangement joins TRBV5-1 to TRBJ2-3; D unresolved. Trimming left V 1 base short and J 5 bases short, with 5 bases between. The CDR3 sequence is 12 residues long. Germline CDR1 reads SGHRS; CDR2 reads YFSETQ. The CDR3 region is CASSLKEDTQYF. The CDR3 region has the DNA TGCGCCAGCAGCTTGAAGGAAGATACGCAGTATTTT.

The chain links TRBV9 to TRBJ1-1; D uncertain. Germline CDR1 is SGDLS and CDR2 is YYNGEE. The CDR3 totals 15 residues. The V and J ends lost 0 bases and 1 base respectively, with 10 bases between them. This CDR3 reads CASSVASVPNTEAFF. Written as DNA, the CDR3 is TGTGCCAGCAGCGTAGCTAGCGTACCGAACACTGAAGCTTTCTTT.

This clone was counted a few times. CDR3 in amino acids: CASKGASYNSPLHF. CDR3 nucleotides: TGTGCCAGTAAGGGGGCCTCCTATAATTCACCCCTCCACTTT. The chain links TRBV19 to TRBJ1-6; 7 bases fit TRBD1. CDR3 length: 14 residues. The V gene's germline CDR1 is LNHDA and CDR2 SQIVND (reference sequence). V lost 7 bases and J lost 0; bases outside the gene matches: 0.

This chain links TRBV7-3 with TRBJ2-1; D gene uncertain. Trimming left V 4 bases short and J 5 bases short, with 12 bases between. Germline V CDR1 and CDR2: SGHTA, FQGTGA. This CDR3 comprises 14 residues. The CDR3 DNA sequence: TGTGCCAGCAGCTCGGCGTTACCAAACAATGAGCAGTTCTTC. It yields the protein CASSSALPNNEQFF.

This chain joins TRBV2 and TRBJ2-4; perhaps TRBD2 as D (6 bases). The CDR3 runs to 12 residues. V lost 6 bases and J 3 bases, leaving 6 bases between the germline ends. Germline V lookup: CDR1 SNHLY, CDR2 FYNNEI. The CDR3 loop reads CASRGGKNIQYF. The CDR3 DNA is TGTGCCAGCAGGGGAGGCAAAAACATTCAGTACTTC.